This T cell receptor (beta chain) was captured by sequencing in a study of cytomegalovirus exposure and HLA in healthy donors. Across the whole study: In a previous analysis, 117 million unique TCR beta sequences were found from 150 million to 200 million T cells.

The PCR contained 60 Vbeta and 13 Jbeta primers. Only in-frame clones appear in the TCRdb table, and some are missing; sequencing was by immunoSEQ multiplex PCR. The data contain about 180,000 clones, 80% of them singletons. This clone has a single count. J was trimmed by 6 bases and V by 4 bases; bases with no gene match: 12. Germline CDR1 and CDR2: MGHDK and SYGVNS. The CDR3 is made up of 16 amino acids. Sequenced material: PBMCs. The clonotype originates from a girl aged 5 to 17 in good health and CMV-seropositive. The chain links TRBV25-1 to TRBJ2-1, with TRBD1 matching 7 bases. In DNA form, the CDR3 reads TGTGCCAGCAGTGGACCCCCGGGACAGCGACGCAATGAGCAGTTCTTC. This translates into CASSGPPGQRRNEQFF.